A single sample gave rise to the 11 T cell receptor beta chains below, sequenced in a study of shared clonotypes between healthy human individuals. Produced via immunoSEQ multiplex PCR; TCRdb's table is partial and in-frame only. Among 800,000 to 950,000 clones listed, about 97% were seen once. In the naive CD8 group, cells lacked CD45RO and were positively selected for CCR7, so terminally differentiated effector memory CD45RA+ cells were left out. Sequencing input: naive CD8+ T cells sorted from blood. These receptors were collected from a man under 40 in good health.

The J gene is TRBJ2-7, the V gene TRBV7-3; the D call may be TRBD1 or TRBD2 (5 bases each). V lost 1 base and J 0 bases, leaving 10 bases between the germline ends. CDR1 SGHTA and CDR2 FQGTGA come from the germline V gene. This CDR3 has 15 amino acids. The CDR3 spells CASSLIGESSYEQYF. The CDR3, as DNA: TGTGCCAGCAGCTTAATAGGGGAGAGCTCCTACGAGCAGTACTTC.

The chain links TRBV11-2 to TRBJ2-5; TRBD1 matches 7 bases. Trimming took 4 bases from V and 5 from J; bases not matched to a gene: 7. The CDR3 totals 14 residues. Germline V gene lookup returns CDR1 SGHAT and CDR2 FQNNGV. Here the CDR3 reads CASSSDRARETQYF. The CDR3 DNA reads as TGTGCCAGCAGCTCCGACAGGGCGCGGGAGACCCAGTACTTC.

This rearrangement joins TRBV5-1 to TRBJ2-5, with D maybe TRBD2 (6 bases). Trimming shortened V by 0 bases and J by 2 bases, and 14 bases separated the two germline ends. The CDR3 covers 16 residues. Germline CDR1 SGHRS, CDR2 YFSETQ. The CDR3 bases are TGCGCCAGCAGCTTGGTCCTAGCGCACAATCAAGAGACCCAGTACTTC. It specifies CASSLVLAHNQETQYF.

V is TRBV2 and J is TRBJ2-1; D is unresolved. V was clipped by 0 bases and J by 5 bases, with 11 bases between them. This CDR3 region has 15 residues. Germline V gene sequence: CDR1 SNHLY, CDR2 FYNNEI. CDR3 nucleotide sequence: TGTGCCAGCAGTGAAGCGCTTGGCAGCCACAATGAGCAGTTCTTC. It specifies CASSEALGSHNEQFF.

The rearrangement joins TRBV21-1 to TRBJ2-7; the table's TRBD2 call for D was not verified on the DNA. TRBV21-1 corresponds to a pseudogene. The CDR3 consists of 17 residues. The CDR3 protein is CASSTCYPRAGRYEQYF. The CDR3, as DNA: TGTGCCAGCAGCACCTGTTACCCAAGGGCGGGACGCTACGAGCAGTACTTC.

The V and J genes are TRBV11-2 and TRBJ1-2; 12 bases match TRBD1. This CDR3 has 15 residues. The V gene's germline CDR1 is SGHAT and CDR2 FQNNGV. The junction had 4 bases not matched to a gene; V was cut back by 4 bases and J by 4 bases. This chain's CDR3 is CASSSGTGGVYGYTF. The DNA of the CDR3 is TGTGCCAGCAGCTCGGGGACAGGGGGCGTCTATGGCTACACCTTC.

The chain is built from TRBV5-4 and TRBJ2-1; unclear D gene. The CDR3 spans 14 residues. V was clipped by 2 bases and J by 8 bases, with 14 bases between them. CDR1 and CDR2 (germline): SGHNT, YYREEE (reference sequence). CDR3 DNA sequence: TGTGCCAGCAGCTTACAAGGGTCCCTCGATGAGCAGTTCTTC. Encoded protein: CASSLQGSLDEQFF.

The V and J genes are TRBV9 and TRBJ1-1; TRBD1 might be the D (5 bases). V gave up 2 bases and J gave up 2 bases, with 16 bases separating them. The CDR3 contains 16 residues. CDR1 SGDLS and CDR2 YYNGEE come from the germline V gene. CDR3 residues: CASSVGRQLDNTEAFF. The CDR3 nucleotides read TGTGCCAGCAGCGTGGGGCGGCAGTTGGACAACACTGAAGCTTTCTTT.

The rearrangement joins TRBV14 to TRBJ2-1; maybe TRBD2 (5 bases). There are 14 residues in the CDR3. Germline loops: CDR1 SGHDN, CDR2 FVKESK. V lost 2 bases and J 4 bases, leaving 9 bases between the germline ends. Here the CDR3 DNA reads TGTGCCAGCAGCCAAAGGACTGGATACAATGAGCAGTTCTTC. Translated, it gives CASSQRTGYNEQFF.

Only a few counts were recorded for this clone. The rearrangement uses TRBV27 and TRBJ2-1, with D tentatively TRBD2 (5 bases). The germline V gene has CDR1 MNHEY and CDR2 SMNVEV (reference sequence). CDR3 size: 15 residues. Trimming left V 2 bases short and J 2 bases short, with 10 bases between. The DNA for the CDR3 is TGTGCCAGCAGTTTAGCCGGGCGGGCCTACAATGAGCAGTTCTTC. Translating it yields CASSLAGRAYNEQFF.

With regard to this clone: Different DNA sequences within this sample yield the same CDR3. The genes are TRBV7-8 and TRBJ2-7; D gene ambiguous. The V end lost 3 bases, the J end lost 2 bases, and 8 bases lay between the germline ends. Per germline, CDR1 SGHVS and CDR2 FQNEAQ. The CDR3 spans 13 residues. The CDR3 spells CASSLDGPYEQYF. The DNA of the CDR3 is TGTGCCAGCAGCTTGGACGGGCCCTACGAGCAGTACTTC.